This entry lists 8 T cell receptor beta chains sequenced from one sample in a study of radiation and T cells in renal cell carcinoma. Sequencing used immunoSEQ multiplex PCR; TCRdb keeps in-frame clones, though not all of them. The sample lists roughly 130,000 clones, about 88% occurring once. Time point of the sample: blood 2 weeks post-SBRT. Treatment specified: 15 Gy SBRT to primary tumor, nephrectomy 4 weeks later. The input for sequencing was blood, taken from a patient whose treatment included radiotherapy and nephrectomy. These receptors were obtained from a woman in her 70s with renal cell carcinoma.

This chain joins TRBV5-6 and TRBJ1-4, with D perhaps matching TRBD1 (5 bases). In germline, CDR1 is SGHDT, CDR2 YYEEEE. CDR3 length: 13 residues. V was shortened by 1 base and J by 6 bases, with 7 bases between the two germline ends. CDR3 sequence (DNA): TGTGCCAGCAGCTTGCTGGGGGATGAAAAACTGTTTTTT. Protein sequence: CASSLLGDEKLFF.

This clone was seen once. The V and J genes are TRBV2 and TRBJ2-2, with a tentative D call TRBD2 (5 bases). The CDR3 spans 14 residues. The V gene's germline CDR1 is SNHLY and CDR2 FYNNEI. The V end lost 5 bases, the J end lost 5 bases, and 12 bases lay between the germline ends. The CDR3: CASSPDSPTGELFF. The CDR3, as DNA: TGTGCCAGCAGTCCGGACTCGCCGACCGGGGAGCTGTTTTTT. The whole variable domain, filled in from reference TRBV2 and TRBJ2-2, reads EPEVTQTPSHQVTQMGQEVILRCVPISNHLYFYWYRQILGQKVEFLVSFYNNEISEKSEIFDDQFSVERPDGSNFTLKIRSTKLEDSAMYFCASSPDSPTGELFFGEGSRLTVL.

V is TRBV5-4 and J is TRBJ2-1, with 10 positions matching TRBD2. The V and J ends lost 4 bases and 0 bases, in that order; junction bases with no gene match: 4. CDR3 length: 16 residues. CDR1 is SGHNT and CDR2 is YYREEE in the germline V gene (reference sequence). DNA for the CDR3: TGTGCCAGCAGCGCGAGGACTAGCGGCTCCTACAATGAGCAGTTCTTC. Its translation is CASSARTSGSYNEQFF.

The genes are TRBV27 and TRBJ2-5; D not resolved. V was cut by 6 bases and J by 4 bases, with 12 bases left in between. The CDR3 spans 13 residues. Germline CDR1 and CDR2: MNHEY and SMNVEV (reference sequence). CDR3 sequence: CASSSYLGETQYF. The CDR3 region has the DNA TGTGCCAGCAGCTCCTACTTAGGAGAGACCCAGTACTTC.

For the CDR3, the DNA is TGTGCCAGCAGTGAGACAGTAAGCTCCTACAATGAGCAGTTCTTC. Amino acid sequence: CASSETVSSYNEQFF. The chain uses TRBV28 and TRBJ2-1; tentatively, D is TRBD1 (5 bases). The CDR3 loop spans 15 amino acids. V lost 5 bases to trimming and J lost 0 bases, with 11 bases between them. Germline CDR1 reads MDHEN; CDR2 reads SYDVKM.

The gene calls are TRBV19 and TRBJ2-2; either TRBD1 or TRBD2 may supply D (5 bases each). The germline V and J ends were trimmed by 5 bases and 0 bases, with 13 bases remaining between them. The CDR3 is made up of 16 amino acids. CDR1 and CDR2 from the germline V gene are LNHDA and SQIVND (reference sequence). The CDR3 reads CASSSRGLPNTGELFF. CDR3 in DNA: TGTGCCAGTAGTTCGAGGGGCCTCCCGAACACCGGGGAGCTGTTTTTT.

The V call is TRBV18, the J call TRBJ2-6; 12 nucleotides agree with TRBD2. In germline, CDR1 is KGHSH, CDR2 LQKENI. The CDR3 is 20 amino acids. J lost 1 base, V lost 1 base, and 8 bases had no gene match. This CDR3 reads CASSPLSSGGAVSGANVLTF. The CDR3 DNA is TGTGCCAGCTCACCACTTTCTAGCGGGGGGGCCGTTTCTGGGGCCAACGTCCTGACTTTC. Using reference TRBV18 and TRBJ2-6 for the parts outside the CDR3, the full variable domain is NAGVMQNPRHLVRRRGQEARLRCSPMKGHSHVYWYRQLPEEGLKFMVYLQKENIIDESGMPKERFSAEFPKEGPSILRIQQVVRGDSAAYFCASSPLSSGGAVSGANVLTFGAGSRLTVL.

The chain links TRBV10-3 to TRBJ1-5, with 10 bases lining up with TRBD1. CDR3 length equals 15 residues. Losses at the gene ends were 4 bases for V and 7 bases for J; bases not matched to a gene: 7. The V gene's germline CDR1 is ENHRY and CDR2 SYGVKD. The CDR3 here is CAISADRGLYQPQHF. The CDR3 nucleotides read TGTGCCATCAGTGCAGACAGGGGGCTGTACCAGCCCCAGCATTTT.